This T cell receptor (beta chain) was identified in a study of blood T cells in healthy people across ages. Sample-barcoded 5' priming and a J-beta primer mix drove a second PCR of roughly 7 to 11 cycles. MiXCR, run by TCRdb on the 5' RACE reads, gives a single entry per CDR3 protein. The table includes about 1.5 million distinct CDR3 sequences, 40% to 45% detected once. The CDR3 runs 15 residues. Germline CDR1 is SNHLY and CDR2 is FYNNEI. V was pared by 3 bases and J by 0 bases, with 10 bases between. Each donor had 8 to 10 milliliters of peripheral blood drawn. Extracted total RNA amounted to at least 6 micrograms for each sample.

The source is a woman between 18 and 29 years old in good health. The sequenced sample consisted of blood. The chain employs TRBV2 and TRBJ2-3; D is uncertain. This CDR3 reads CASSDSITSTDTQYF. In DNA form, the CDR3 reads TGTGCCAGCAGTGACTCCATCACTAGCACAGATACGCAGTATTTT.